This TCR beta chain was recovered during a study of T cell responses to AZD1222 COVID-19 vaccine. Overall study results and limits: Spike-specific TCR breadth and depth went up after people got two AZD1222 doses.

As for this clone: The antigen is unknown.

Here immunoSEQ multiplex PCR was the method, and the copy in TCRdb shows in-frame clones only, minus some. The repertoire has 65,000 to 90,000 clones, roughly 85% of them found once; the top ten carry under 1.5%. The ends were cut back, 4 bases at V and 3 bases at J, with 9 bases in the middle. This CDR3 region has 13 residues. CDR1 ENHRY and CDR2 SYGVKD come from the germline V gene. The sample consisted of peripheral blood, taken 28 days after the second AZD1222 dose. This clonotype originated in an adult who received the AZD1222 COVID-19 vaccine. This chain connects TRBV10-3 to TRBJ1-2; the D is unclear. DNA for the CDR3: TGTGCCATCAGTGCGGGGTTTGACTATGGCTACACCTTC. Its protein is CAISAGFDYGYTF.